This is a list of T cell receptor beta chains from one sample in a study of beta chain features in type 1 diabetes. TCRdb keeps only in-frame clones here, not all; method: immunoSEQ multiplex PCR. The profile shows more than 200,000 clones, around 15% of them singletons. Input material: naive CD4+ T cells from blood. The receptors shown here come from a man in his thirties or forties with type 1 diabetes. CDR3s include the opening cysteine and the closing phenylalanine or tryptophan. The D gene is left open where the match is weak. Clone size is stated in some rows and not others, as once, few, many or a class when expanded.

j_call d_call cdr3_length v_call clone_size cdr3_aa cdr3_nt
TRBJ1-2 NA 11 TRBV20-1 few CSAPDNYGYTF TGCAGTGCCCCGGATAACTATGGCTACACCTTC
TRBJ1-5 NA 14 TRBV29-1 NA CSVAQGMRNQPQHF TGCAGCGTGGCTCAGGGAATGCGCAATCAGCCCCAGCATTTT
TRBJ2-6 TRBD1 18 TRBV27 few CASSWSGQGRSGANVLTF TGTGCCAGCAGTTGGAGCGGACAGGGCCGCTCTGGGGCCAACGTCCTGACTTTC
TRBJ2-1 NA 11 TRBV7-9 few CASSLESTSFF TGTGCCAGCAGCTTAGAATCTACGTCGTTCTTC
TRBJ2-6 TRBD1 17 TRBV7-2 NA CASSSGQRLAGANVLTF TGTGCCAGCAGCTCGGGACAGAGACTCGCTGGGGCCAACGTCCTGACTTTC
TRBJ2-3 NA 14 TRBV14 NA CASSQTTSTDTQYF TGTGCCAGCAGCCAAACTACGAGCACAGATACGCAGTATTTT
TRBJ2-4 NA 9 TRBV20-1 NA CSAERIQYF TGCAGTGCCGAAAGGATTCAGTACTTC
TRBJ2-5 NA 15 TRBV7-2 NA CASSQVQAGQETQYF TGTGCCAGCAGCCAGGTCCAGGCAGGCCAAGAGACCCAGTACTTC
TRBJ2-5 TRBD1 13 TRBV7-2 NA CASSLDRGETQYF TGTGCCAGCAGCTTAGACAGGGGAGAGACCCAGTACTTC
TRBJ2-3 NA 15 TRBV10-3 NA CAITGTRGGTDTQYF TGTGCCATCACAGGCACCAGGGGTGGCACAGATACGCAGTATTTT
TRBJ1-2 NA 13 TRBV29-1 few CSVVRQDNYGYTF TGCAGCGTTGTAAGACAGGATAACTATGGCTACACCTTC
TRBJ1-3 NA 13 TRBV29-1 few CSVAVQLGNTIYF TGCAGCGTTGCGGTGCAGCTCGGAAACACCATATATTTT
TRBJ1-2 NA 9 TRBV18 once CASSPGYTF TGTGCCAGCTCACCCGGCTACACCTTC
TRBJ1-1 TRBD1 11 TRBV30 few CAWSLGTGAFF TGTGCCTGGAGTCTCGGGACAGGAGCTTTCTTT
TRBJ2-1 TRBD2 17 TRBV4-1 few CASSQARTSLSYNEQFF TGCGCCAGCAGCCAGGCCCGGACTAGCCTCTCCTACAATGAGCAGTTCTTC
TRBJ2-7 TRBD2 13 TRBV14 few CASSQSSGNMWYF TGTGCCAGCAGCCAAAGTAGCGGGAATATGTGGTACTTC
TRBJ2-6 NA 15 TRBV9 few CASSRVGSGANVLTF TGTGCCAGCAGCCGGGTGGGCTCTGGGGCCAACGTCCTGACTTTC
TRBJ1-4 NA 11 TRBV20-1 NA CSARQQEKLFF TGCAGTGCTAGACAACAGGAAAAACTGTTTTTT
TRBJ2-7 TRBD2 14 TRBV7-2 few CASSFTSGRYEQYF TGTGCCAGCAGCTTCACTAGCGGGAGGTACGAGCAGTACTTC
TRBJ1-5 NA 14 TRBV6-1 few CASGESWPHQPQHF TGTGCCAGCGGAGAATCGTGGCCTCATCAGCCCCAGCATTTT
TRBJ2-3 TRBD2 17 TRBV27 few CASSPFGVAGVADTQYF TGTGCCAGCAGCCCTTTCGGGGTAGCGGGAGTAGCCGATACGCAGTATTTT
TRBJ1-3 NA 15 TRBV4-1 few CASSQEAGSGNTIYF TGCGCCAGCAGCCAAGAGGCAGGGTCGGGAAACACCATATATTTT
TRBJ2-6 NA 15 TRBV4-2 few CASSQDGAGANVLTF TGTGCCAGCAGCCAAGATGGAGCAGGGGCCAACGTCCTGACTTTC
TRBJ2-5 TRBD2 14 TRBV5-4 few CASSGTSGQETQYF TGTGCCAGCAGCGGGACTAGCGGGCAAGAGACCCAGTACTTC
TRBJ1-1 NA 13 TRBV29-1 few CSVEGRTNTEAFF TGCAGCGTTGAGGGACGGACGAACACTGAAGCTTTCTTT
TRBJ2-5 NA 13 TRBV29-1 NA CSVEPGSQETQYF TGCAGCGTTGAACCCGGGAGTCAAGAGACCCAGTACTTC
TRBJ2-5 NA 16 TRBV5-1 NA CASSLASGGRQETQYF TGCGCCAGCAGCTTGGCGTCAGGGGGGCGCCAAGAGACCCAGTACTTC
TRBJ2-7 NA 11 TRBV29-1 NA CSVEGPSEQYF TGCAGCGTTGAGGGCCCCTCGGAGCAGTACTTC
TRBJ2-1 TRBD2 18 TRBV14 NA CASSRGTSGTFNYNEQFF TGTGCCAGCAGCCGCGGGACTAGCGGGACTTTTAACTACAATGAGCAGTTCTTC
TRBJ2-5 TRBD2 15 TRBV28 NA CASSILGRAGETQYF TGTGCCAGCAGTATATTGGGGAGGGCCGGAGAGACCCAGTACTTC
TRBJ1-4 NA 12 TRBV29-1 few CSIKGLAEKLFF TGCAGCATCAAGGGGTTAGCGGAAAAACTGTTTTTT
TRBJ1-5 NA 13 TRBV30 few CAWSSVSNQPQHF TGTGCCTGGAGTTCGGTTAGCAATCAGCCCCAGCATTTT
TRBJ2-7 NA 11 TRBV29-1 few CSVEDRGVQYF TGCAGCGTTGAAGATCGAGGAGTTCAGTACTTC
TRBJ2-5 TRBD2 16 TRBV29-1 NA CSVEPPTSGSSETQYF TGCAGCGTTGAGCCCCCGACTAGCGGGAGTTCTGAGACCCAGTACTTC
TRBJ2-7 NA 14 TRBV7-2 NA CASSFPTLPSEQYF TGTGCCAGCAGCTTCCCGACCCTCCCCTCGGAGCAGTACTTC
TRBJ1-4 NA 13 TRBV25-1 few CASSEPGFEKLFF TGTGCCAGCAGTGAACCGGGATTTGAAAAACTGTTTTTT